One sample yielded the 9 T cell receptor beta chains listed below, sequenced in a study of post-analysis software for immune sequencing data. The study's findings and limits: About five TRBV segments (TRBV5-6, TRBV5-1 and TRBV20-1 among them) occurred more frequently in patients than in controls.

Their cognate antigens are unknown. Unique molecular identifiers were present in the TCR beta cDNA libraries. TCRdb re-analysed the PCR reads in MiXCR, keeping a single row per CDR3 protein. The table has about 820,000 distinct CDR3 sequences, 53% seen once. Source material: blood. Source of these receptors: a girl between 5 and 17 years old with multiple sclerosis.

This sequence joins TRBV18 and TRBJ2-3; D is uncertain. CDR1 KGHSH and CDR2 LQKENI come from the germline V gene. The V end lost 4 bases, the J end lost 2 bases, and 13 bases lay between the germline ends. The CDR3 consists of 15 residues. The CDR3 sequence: CASSLNWHLTDTQYF. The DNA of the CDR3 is TGTGCCAGCTCACTGAACTGGCACCTCACAGATACGCAGTATTTT.

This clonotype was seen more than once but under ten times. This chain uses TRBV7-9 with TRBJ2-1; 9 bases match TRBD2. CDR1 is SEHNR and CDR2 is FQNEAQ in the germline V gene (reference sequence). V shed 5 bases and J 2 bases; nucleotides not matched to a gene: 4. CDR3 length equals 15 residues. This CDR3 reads CASSPTSGAYNEQFF. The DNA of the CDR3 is TGTGCCAGCAGCCCGACTAGCGGAGCCTACAATGAGCAGTTCTTC. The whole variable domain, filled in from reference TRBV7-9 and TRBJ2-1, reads DTGVSQNPRHKITKRGQNVTFRCDPISEHNRLYWYRQTLGQGPEFLTYFQNEAQLEKSRLLSDRFSAERPKGSFSTLEIQRTEQGDSAMYLCASSPTSGAYNEQFFGPGTRLTVL.

The CDR3 loop is CASAVGGLRGPSNQPQHF. DNA of the CDR3: TGTGCCAGCGCAGTTGGGGGTCTGAGGGGACCTAGCAATCAGCCCCAGCATTTT. The gene calls are TRBV5-5 and TRBJ1-5; tentatively, D is TRBD1 (5 bases). This CDR3 has 18 amino acids. Trimming shortened V by 7 bases and J by 0 bases, and 23 bases separated the two germline ends. Germline V CDR1 and CDR2: SGHKS, YYEKEE (reference sequence).

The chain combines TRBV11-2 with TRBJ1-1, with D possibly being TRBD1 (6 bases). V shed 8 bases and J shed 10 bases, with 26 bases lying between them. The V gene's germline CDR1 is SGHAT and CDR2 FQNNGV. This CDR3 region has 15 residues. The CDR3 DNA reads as TGTGCCAGCGCCGTCCAGGGGATTGATCGTCGTGGAGCTTTCTTT. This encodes CASAVQGIDRRGAFF.

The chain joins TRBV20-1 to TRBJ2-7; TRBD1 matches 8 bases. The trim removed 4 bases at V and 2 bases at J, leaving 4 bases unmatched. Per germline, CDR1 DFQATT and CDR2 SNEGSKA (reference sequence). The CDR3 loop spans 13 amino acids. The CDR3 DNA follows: TGCAGTGCTAAGGACAGGGTAACCTACGAGCAGTACTTC. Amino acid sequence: CSAKDRVTYEQYF.

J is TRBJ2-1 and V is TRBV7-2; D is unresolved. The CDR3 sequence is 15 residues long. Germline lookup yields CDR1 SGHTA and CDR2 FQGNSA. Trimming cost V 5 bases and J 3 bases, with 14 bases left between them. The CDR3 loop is CASSPSLGVYNEQFF. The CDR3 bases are TGTGCCAGCAGCCCTAGTCTTGGCGTCTACAATGAGCAGTTCTTC.

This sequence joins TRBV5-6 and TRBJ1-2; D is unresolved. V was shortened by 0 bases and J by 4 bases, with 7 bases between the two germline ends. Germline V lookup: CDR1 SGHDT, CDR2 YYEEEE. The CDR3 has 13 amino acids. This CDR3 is CASSLAAAYGYTF. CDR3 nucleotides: TGTGCCAGCAGCTTGGCGGCAGCCTATGGCTACACCTTC.

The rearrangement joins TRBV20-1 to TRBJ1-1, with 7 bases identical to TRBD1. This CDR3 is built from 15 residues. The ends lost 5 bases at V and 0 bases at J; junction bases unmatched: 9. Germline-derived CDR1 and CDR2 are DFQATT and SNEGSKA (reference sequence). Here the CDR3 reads CSALGQAIMNTEAFF. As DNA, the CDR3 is TGCAGTGCTCTTGGACAGGCGATCATGAACACTGAAGCTTTCTTT.

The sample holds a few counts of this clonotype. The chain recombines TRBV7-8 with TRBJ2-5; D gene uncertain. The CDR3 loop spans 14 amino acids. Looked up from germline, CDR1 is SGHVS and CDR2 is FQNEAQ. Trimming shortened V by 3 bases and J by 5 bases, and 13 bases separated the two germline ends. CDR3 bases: TGTGCCAGCAGCTTTCGGGCGGCCCGGGAGACCCAGTACTTC. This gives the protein CASSFRAARETQYF.